The 25 T cell receptor beta chains given below trace back to one sample, sequenced in a study of human T cells and chemical hapten exposure. MiXCR, run by TCRdb on the RACE reads, gives a single entry per CDR3 protein. The sample records approximately 50,000 distinct CDR3 sequences, 9.5% to 10% being singletons. Sample time point: pre-sensitization, week 0. As for treatment: therapeutic diphenylcyclopropenone sensitization with weekly scalp DPC. Extraction yielded total RNA from whole blood (unfractionated). This specimen was whole blood, taken in connection with sensitization to the hapten diphenylcyclopropenone (DPC). The receptors shown here come from a woman in her 30s with alopecia areata. Some clones in this sample may be carry-over from other donors' samples.

Sample share makes this clonotype medium-sized (0.01 to 0.1%). The chain recombines TRBV6-2 or TRBV6-3 with TRBJ2-5, with unresolved D. CDR1 MNHEY and CDR2 SVGEGT come from the germline V gene. There are 13 residues in the CDR3. V was clipped by 4 bases and J by 1 base, with 7 bases between them. The CDR3 region is CASSSLVQETQYF. CDR3 bases: TGTGCCAGCAGTTCCCTAGTCCAAGAGACCCAGTACTTC.

This clonotype came up many times. The chain joins TRBV7-2 to TRBJ1-6; D unclear. The V end lost 1 base, the J end lost 5 bases, and 3 bases lay between the germline ends. Germline values: CDR1 SGHTA, CDR2 FQGNSA. The CDR3 contains 13 residues. The CDR3 DNA sequence: TGTGCCAGCAGCTTAGACAATAATTCACCCCTCCACTTT. It codes for CASSLDNNSPLHF.

V gene TRBV20-1 combines with J gene TRBJ2-1; 14 bases are shared with TRBD2. CDR1 is DFQATT and CDR2 is SNEGSKA in the germline V gene (reference sequence). The J segment lost 8 bases and the V segment lost 5 bases, leaving 11 bases of the junction unmatched. The CDR3 runs 16 residues. The CDR3 here is CSAGSGTSGGFDEQFF. CDR3 nucleotide sequence: TGCAGTGCTGGATCCGGGACTAGCGGGGGTTTCGATGAGCAGTTCTTC.

The sample holds a few counts of this clonotype. The chain is built from TRBV29-1 and TRBJ1-1; TRBD1 might be the D (5 bases). This CDR3 region has 16 residues. The V and J ends lost 4 bases and 4 bases respectively, with 22 bases between them. Germline-derived CDR1 and CDR2 are SQVTM and ANQGSEA. CDR3 nucleotides: TGCAGCGTTGTTAGCATTAACCGGGGCGATGGCACTGAAGCTTTCTTT. This gives the protein CSVVSINRGDGTEAFF.

The chain recombines TRBV4-3 with TRBJ1-1, with D possibly TRBD1 on 6 matching bases. The CDR3 is 15 residues long. Trimming cost V 0 bases and J 4 bases, with 12 bases left between them. CDR1 is LGHNA and CDR2 is YSLEER in the germline V gene. This CDR3 is CASSQDARGGTEAFF. Here the CDR3 DNA reads TGCGCCAGCAGCCAAGATGCGAGGGGGGGCACTGAAGCTTTCTTT.

The rearrangement uses TRBV10-3 and TRBJ2-2; TRBD1 is a possible D gene (6 bases). This CDR3 region has 14 residues. Germline V lookup: CDR1 ENHRY, CDR2 SYGVKD. V was cut by 7 bases and J by 4 bases, with 13 bases left in between. The DNA of the CDR3 is TGTGCCATCATGGCCAGGGGAACCACCGGGGAGCTGTTTTTT. Amino acids: CAIMARGTTGELFF.

There are many counts of this clonotype. This chain links TRBV5-1 with TRBJ2-1; D is possibly TRBD2 (6 bases). Germline values: CDR1 SGHRS, CDR2 YFSETQ. The CDR3 sequence is 11 residues long. V was clipped by 5 bases and J by 9 bases, with 9 bases between them. The CDR3 is CASRQTSEQFF. CDR3 DNA: TGCGCCAGCAGACAGACTAGTGAGCAGTTCTTC.

At least ten counts were recorded for this clonotype. V usage is TRBV29-1 and J usage is TRBJ2-1; no clear D gene. Germline V gene data show CDR1 as SQVTM and CDR2 as ANQGSEA. V was trimmed by 4 bases and J by 4 bases, leaving 5 bases between them. This CDR3 contains 11 residues. The CDR3 DNA reads TGCAGCGTTGTAGAGTACAATGAGCAGTTCTTC. Translating it yields CSVVEYNEQFF.

This chain connects TRBV7-6 to TRBJ2-3; 9 bases match TRBD2. Trimming took 5 bases from V and 0 from J; bases not matched to a gene: 9. Germline CDR1 SGHVS, CDR2 FNYEAQ. There are 17 residues in the CDR3. The CDR3 coding sequence is TGTGCCAGCAGCCGGAGCGGGGGGACTCCTAGCACAGATACGCAGTATTTT. Its protein is CASSRSGGTPSTDTQYF.

The sample holds many counts of this clonotype. The chain uses TRBV4-3 and TRBJ2-1; the D is unclear. The CDR3 contains 14 residues. Germline CDR1 LGHNA, CDR2 YSLEER. Trimming cost V 1 base and J 0 bases, with 4 bases left between them. The CDR3 nucleotides read TGCGCCAGCAGCCAAGCGGTCTCCTACAATGAGCAGTTCTTC. As protein: CASSQAVSYNEQFF.

The sample holds many counts of this clonotype. This chain links TRBV21-1 with TRBJ2-3; the table calls TRBD2, which could not be checked here. TRBV21-1 is a known pseudogene. The CDR3 has 18 residues. The CDR3 region has the DNA TGTGCCAGCAGCAAAAATCAGCTAGCGGGGGCAGTCTCAGATACGCAGTATTTT. It translates to CASSKNQLAGAVSDTQYF.

This clonotype was picked up many times. V gene TRBV6-2 or TRBV6-3 combines with J gene TRBJ1-5; perhaps TRBD1 as D (5 bases). The CDR3 has 16 residues. Germline values: CDR1 MNHEY, CDR2 SVGEGT. Trimming took off 5 bases at V and 0 bases at J, with 14 bases between the two ends. The CDR3 DNA is TGTGCCAGCAGTCCCGCGGGGGGTCGTAGCAATCAGCCCCAGCATTTT. Encoded protein: CASSPAGGRSNQPQHF.

The rearrangement joins TRBV5-1 to TRBJ1-5; no clear D. The V gene lost 7 bases and the J gene lost 5 bases, with 13 bases spanning the gap. Germline values: CDR1 SGHRS, CDR2 YFSETQ. This CDR3 contains 13 residues. The CDR3 DNA is TGCGCCAGCTGCGACGGGCCCGATCAGCCCCAGCATTTT. Its translation is CASCDGPDQPQHF.

This clonotype came up a few times. The gene calls are TRBV29-1 and TRBJ2-7; a weak D match, TRBD1 (5 bases). The germline gives CDR1 SQVTM, CDR2 ANQGSEA. The CDR3 consists of 13 residues. With 0 bases removed from V and 5 bases from J, the gap between germline ends came to 11 bases. CDR3 loop: CSVEDKRGNEQYF. In DNA, the CDR3 is TGCAGCGTTGAAGATAAAAGGGGCAACGAGCAGTACTTC.

This clonotype was counted a few times. The chain uses TRBV7-2 and TRBJ2-3; no reliable D call. Germline V lookup: CDR1 SGHTA, CDR2 FQGNSA. V lost 3 bases to trimming and J lost 1 base, with 5 bases between them. The CDR3 runs 13 residues. In DNA, the CDR3 is TGTGCCAGCAGCTTCGATCGCACAGATACGCAGTATTTT. Encoded protein: CASSFDRTDTQYF.

This clonotype was recorded a few times. The CDR3 sequence is CASSLSTGQAYMNTEAFF. CDR3 DNA sequence: TGTGCCAGCAGTTTATCGACGGGACAGGCCTACATGAACACTGAAGCTTTCTTT. The chain combines TRBV27 with TRBJ1-1, with 8 bases identical to TRBD1. V lost 0 bases, J lost 0 bases, and 9 bases stayed unmatched. From germline, CDR1 is MNHEY and CDR2 SMNVEV (reference sequence). CDR3 length: 18 amino acids.

The sample holds many counts of this clonotype. The J gene is TRBJ1-5, the V gene TRBV2; TRBD1 is a possible D gene (6 bases). The CDR3 is 15 residues long. V dropped 7 bases and J dropped 0 bases, with 13 bases sitting between them. CDR1 and CDR2 from the germline V gene are SNHLY and FYNNEI. The CDR3 loop is CASTPQGPSNQPQHF. CDR3 in DNA: TGTGCCAGCACCCCACAGGGTCCTAGCAATCAGCCCCAGCATTTT.

As concerns this clonotype: A much larger clonotype is one base distant, so this may be a read error. The genes are TRBV12-3 or TRBV12-4 and TRBJ1-1, with TRBD1 as a possible D gene (6 bases). The CDR3 is 13 amino acids. CDR3 in amino acids: CTSTLGGGTEAFF. The CDR3, as DNA: TGTACCAGCACCTTAGGGGGGGGGACTGAAGCTTTCTTT.

CDR3 coding DNA: TGTGCCAGCAGCTTAGCGGTGGGGGGGGCGACTGAAGCTTTCTTT. It encodes CASSLAVGGATEAFF. This chain uses TRBV7-8 with TRBJ1-1, with D possibly TRBD1 on 6 matching bases. The length of the CDR3 is 15 residues. Trimming left V 0 bases short and J 5 bases short, with 13 bases between. The germline gives CDR1 SGHVS, CDR2 FQNEAQ.

This clonotype was recorded a few times. This chain links TRBV15 with TRBJ1-3; TRBD1 might be the D (5 bases). The length of the CDR3 is 18 residues. The V gene's germline CDR1 is LNHNV and CDR2 YYDKDF (reference sequence). V was trimmed by 3 bases and J by 4 bases, leaving 22 bases between them. In DNA form, the CDR3 reads TGTGCCACCAGCAGCTCGATCGGGGTGGGGCCGTTGGGAAACACCATATATTTT. It codes for CATSSSIGVGPLGNTIYF. The full variable domain, its missing parts supplied by reference TRBV15 and TRBJ1-3, is DAMVIQNPRYQVTQFGKPVTLSCSQTLNHNVMYWYQQKSSQAPKLLFHYYDKDFNNEADTPDNFQSRRPNTSFCFLDIRSPGLGDTAMYLCATSSSIGVGPLGNTIYFGEGSWLTVV.

This clonotype was seen once. J is TRBJ2-3 and V is TRBV6-2 or TRBV6-3, with a tentative D call TRBD2 (6 bases). CDR1 is MNHEY and CDR2 is SVGEGT in the germline V gene. Trimming took off 2 bases at V and 0 bases at J, with 15 bases between the two ends. The CDR3 has 17 amino acids. CDR3 residues: CASSYPLASDSTDTQYF. The CDR3, as DNA: TGTGCCAGCAGTTACCCGCTAGCGTCGGACAGCACAGATACGCAGTATTTT.

This clonotype was seen at least ten times. The chain is built from TRBV9 and TRBJ2-3; TRBD2 matches at 12 bases. V was clipped by 0 bases and J by 4 bases; unmatched bases: 6. Germline V gives CDR1 SGDLS, CDR2 YYNGEE. The CDR3 spans 17 residues. CDR3 residues: CASSVEGLAGGPDTQYF. The CDR3 bases are TGTGCCAGCAGCGTAGAGGGCCTAGCGGGGGGGCCAGATACGCAGTATTTT.

The genes are TRBV11-2 and TRBJ2-5, with D uncertain. Germline V CDR1 and CDR2: SGHAT, FQNNGV. Trimming pared 3 bases from V and 2 bases from J, leaving 16 bases between. CDR3 length: 16 residues. CDR3 amino acids: CASSFGSGRPQETQYF. In nucleotides, the CDR3 is TGTGCCAGCAGCTTCGGAAGTGGACGTCCGCAAGAGACCCAGTACTTC.

There are a few counts of this clonotype. CDR3 sequence: CASSELTSGNTIYF. The CDR3, as DNA: TGTGCCAGCAGTGAACTCACCTCTGGAAACACCATATATTTT. The chain has TRBV2 and TRBJ1-3, with D hard to call. The CDR3 sequence is 14 residues long. The ends were cut back, 2 bases at V and 0 bases at J, with 5 bases in the middle. Per germline, CDR1 SNHLY and CDR2 FYNNEI.

There are a few counts of this clonotype. V and J are TRBV15 and TRBJ2-1; no reliable D call. The CDR3 loop spans 17 amino acids. Trimming removed 0 bases at V and 9 bases at J, with 21 bases between. In germline, CDR1 is LNHNV, CDR2 YYDKDF (reference sequence). For the CDR3, the DNA is TGTGCCACCAGCAGAGATCGGGCAGCTTCAAGGGTTGGTGAGCAGTTCTTC. It translates to CATSRDRAASRVGEQFF.